This entry lists 6 T cell receptor beta chains sequenced from one sample in a study of T cell responses to AZD1222 COVID-19 vaccine. Some clones are missing from TCRdb's copy, which holds only in-frame ones; the method was immunoSEQ multiplex PCR. The data show roughly 170,000 clones, approximately 94% seen once. Sequencing was performed on peripheral blood, taken 28 days after the second AZD1222 dose. The receptors here all came from an adult who received the AZD1222 COVID-19 vaccine.

This rearrangement joins TRBV9 to TRBJ1-1; a possible D gene is TRBD1 (5 bases). There are 15 residues in the CDR3. Trimming removed 4 bases from V and 0 bases from J, with 13 bases in between. The germline CDR1 and CDR2 sequences are SGDLS and YYNGEE. The CDR3: CASSPGPVMNTEAFF. The CDR3 DNA follows: TGTGCCAGCAGCCCGGGACCTGTTATGAACACTGAAGCTTTCTTT. The variable domain in full, completed from reference TRBV9 and TRBJ1-1, reads DSGVTQTPKHLITATGQRVTLRCSPRSGDLSVYWYQQSLDQGLQFLIQYYNGEERAKGNILERFSAQQFPDLHSELNLSSLELGDSALYFCASSPGPVMNTEAFFGQGTRLTVV.

A single count supports this clone. This chain links TRBV4-2 with TRBJ1-5, with D possibly being TRBD1 (5 bases). This CDR3 is built from 15 residues. V was pared by 4 bases and J by 6 bases, with 16 bases between. From germline, CDR1 is LGHNA and CDR2 YNFKEQ. CDR3 loop: CASSPLGGEGQPQHF. As DNA, the CDR3 is TGTGCCAGCAGCCCCCTTGGAGGGGAGGGTCAGCCCCAGCATTTT.

Points on this clone: In the same sample, other DNA sequences code for this CDR3. J is TRBJ2-3 and V is TRBV7-2, with unresolved D. This CDR3 region has 11 residues. Trimming pared 3 bases from V and 6 bases from J, leaving 4 bases between. Germline values: CDR1 SGHTA, CDR2 FQGNSA. The CDR3 bases are TGTGCCAGCAGCTTGGCGGATACGCAGTATTTT. Its translation: CASSLADTQYF.

The chain employs TRBV6-5 and TRBJ1-1; a weak D match, TRBD1 (6 bases). Germline values: CDR1 MNHEY, CDR2 SVGAGI. Trimming pared 6 bases from V and 0 bases from J, leaving 11 bases between. CDR3 length: 14 residues. This CDR3 reads CASRIQGMNTEAFF. The CDR3 DNA sequence: TGTGCCAGCAGAATACAGGGTATGAACACTGAAGCTTTCTTT.

Notes on this clone: The identical CDR3 is also encoded by other nucleotide sequences in the sample. V and J are TRBV20-1 and TRBJ1-2; D unclear. Germline CDR1 is DFQATT and CDR2 is SNEGSKA (reference sequence). Trimming took off 5 bases at V and 2 bases at J, with 6 bases between the two ends. The CDR3 spans 11 residues. The CDR3 here is CSASPNYGYTF. As DNA, the CDR3 is TGCAGTGCTTCACCGAACTATGGCTACACCTTC.

This chain's CDR3 is CASSIRAHRQPQHF. CDR3 DNA: TGTGCCAGTAGTATTAGGGCCCACCGGCAGCCCCAGCATTTT. The V and J genes are TRBV19 and TRBJ1-5; the D is unclear. V was shortened by 3 bases and J by 7 bases, with 13 bases between the two germline ends. CDR1 LNHDA and CDR2 SQIVND come from the germline V gene (reference sequence). CDR3 length: 14 residues. The whole variable domain, filled in from reference TRBV19 and TRBJ1-5, reads DGGITQSPKYLFRKEGQNVTLSCEQNLNHDAMYWYRQDPGQGLRLIYYSQIVNDFQKGDIAEGYSVSREKKESFPLTVTSAQKNPTAFYLCASSIRAHRQPQHFGDGTRLSIL.